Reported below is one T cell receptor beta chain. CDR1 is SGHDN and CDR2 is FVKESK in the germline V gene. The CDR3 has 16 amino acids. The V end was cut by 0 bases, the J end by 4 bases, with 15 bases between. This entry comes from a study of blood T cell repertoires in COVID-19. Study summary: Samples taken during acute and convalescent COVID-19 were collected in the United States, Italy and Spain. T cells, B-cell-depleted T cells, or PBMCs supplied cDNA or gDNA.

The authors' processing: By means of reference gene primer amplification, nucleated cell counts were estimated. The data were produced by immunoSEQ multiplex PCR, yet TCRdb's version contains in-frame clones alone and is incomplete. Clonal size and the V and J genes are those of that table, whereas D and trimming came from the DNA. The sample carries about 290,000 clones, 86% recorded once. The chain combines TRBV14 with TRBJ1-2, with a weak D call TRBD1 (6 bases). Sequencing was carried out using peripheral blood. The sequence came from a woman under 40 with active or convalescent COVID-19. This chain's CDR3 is CASSQDLRGGVYGYTF. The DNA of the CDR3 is TGTGCCAGCAGCCAAGATCTTAGGGGGGGAGTCTATGGCTACACCTTC.